This T cell receptor beta chain was obtained from a study of human T cells and chemical hapten exposure. In the study overall: Mostly female, the patients presented with alopecia areata, totalis or universalis. Study results and caveats: DPC sensitization produced no change in TCRs with frequency above 1 in 1000. The presence of alopecia in the donors means their immune response may differ from healthy people's.

Comment on this clonotype: The target antigen is unknown.

Within the library, unique molecular identifiers were attached to each individual cDNA molecule. TCRdb re-derived calls from the RACE reads in MiXCR, one entry per CDR3 protein. The data contain tens of thousands of distinct CDR3 sequences, 8% to 10% of them seen just once; the ten biggest clones take up roughly 17%. Time point here: patch test 3, about 24 weeks after DPC sensitization. Sample treatment: therapeutic diphenylcyclopropenone sensitization with weekly scalp DPC. This material consisted of whole blood, taken in connection with sensitization to the hapten diphenylcyclopropenone (DPC). The sequence derives from a woman in her thirties or forties with alopecia areata. Some clones in this sample may be carry-over from other donors' samples.

CDR3 region: CAIGAASSLYGYTF. The CDR3 coding sequence is TGTGCCATCGGGGCAGCTTCGTCCCTCTATGGCTACACCTTC. This chain connects TRBV10-3 to TRBJ1-2; D possibly corresponds to TRBD1 (5 bases). Between the trimmed V and J ends, which lost 8 bases and 4 bases, there was a span of 17 bases. This CDR3 comprises 14 residues. CDR1 and CDR2 (germline): ENHRY, SYGVKD.